Below are 30 T cell receptor beta chains sequenced from a single sample in a study of T cell responses to AZD1222 COVID-19 vaccine. Clones were read by immunoSEQ multiplex PCR, and TCRdb kept only the in-frame ones, dropping some. The sample records roughly 65,000 clones, around four fifths being singletons. The sample here was peripheral blood, taken 28 days after the second AZD1222 dose. These receptors all come from an adult who received the AZD1222 COVID-19 vaccine.

The chain carries TRBV29-1 and TRBJ1-2; TRBD1 is a possible D gene (5 bases). Trimming stripped 0 bases from V and 6 bases from J, with 20 bases between. The CDR3 has 16 amino acids. CDR1 and CDR2 from the germline V gene are SQVTM and ANQGSEA. The CDR3 sequence is CSVEDGRAGSLHGYTF. The CDR3 coding sequence is TGCAGCGTTGAAGATGGTAGGGCAGGGTCACTACATGGCTACACCTTC.

The chain employs TRBV13 and TRBJ2-3; 7 bases fit TRBD1. Germline V gives CDR1 PRHDT, CDR2 FYEKMQ (reference sequence). Unmatched junction bases numbered 8, after V lost 5 bases and J lost 3 bases. This CDR3 comprises 15 residues. CDR3 in amino acids: CASSLGTEETDTQYF. CDR3 DNA: TGTGCCAGCAGCCTGGGGACAGAAGAAACAGATACGCAGTATTTT.

The rearrangement uses TRBV19 and TRBJ1-5; TRBD1 matches at 11 bases. CDR1 and CDR2 from the germline V gene are LNHDA and SQIVND (reference sequence). V was pared by 7 bases and J by 6 bases, with 8 bases of the junction left unmatched. The CDR3 has 15 residues. As DNA, the CDR3 is TGTGCCAGTACCCTAGGACAGGGGGCTTTTCAGCCCCAGCATTTT. It codes for CASTLGQGAFQPQHF.

The chain carries TRBV6-5 and TRBJ1-1; 7 bases line up with TRBD1. V shed 4 bases, J shed 0 bases, and the junction held 5 bases outside the gene matches. This CDR3 contains 15 residues. Germline V CDR1 and CDR2: MNHEY, SVGAGI. The CDR3 sequence is CASSSPGQMNTEAFF. CDR3 sequence (DNA): TGTGCCAGCAGTTCACCGGGACAGATGAACACTGAAGCTTTCTTT.

The V gene is TRBV7-6, the J gene TRBJ2-3, with D hard to call. In germline, CDR1 is SGHVS, CDR2 FNYEAQ. This CDR3 is built from 14 residues. V was shortened by 2 bases and J by 0 bases, with 6 bases between the two germline ends. The CDR3 sequence is CASSLNPSTDTQYF. For the CDR3, the DNA is TGTGCCAGCAGCTTAAACCCCAGCACAGATACGCAGTATTTT.

The rearrangement links TRBV3-1 (or the pseudogene TRBV3-2) to TRBJ1-1, with 11 bases identical to TRBD1. J lost 3 bases, V lost 5 bases, and 17 bases had no gene match. The CDR3 contains 19 residues. Per germline, CDR1 LGHDT and CDR2 YNNKEL (reference sequence). CDR3 nucleotides: TGTGCCAGCAGCGACACGGGACAGGGGGTTTGGGGTACGGACACTGAAGCTTTCTTT. This sequence encodes CASSDTGQGVWGTDTEAFF.

CDR3 in DNA: TGTGCCAGCAGTTTAAGGGGGGTAAAACTGTTTTTT. Its translation is CASSLRGVKLFF. The rearrangement uses TRBV12-3 or TRBV12-4 and TRBJ1-4; D may be TRBD1 (6 bases). V lost 2 bases to trimming and J lost 10 bases, with 8 bases between them. This CDR3 comprises 12 residues.

The rearrangement links TRBV6-5 to TRBJ1-1, with D hard to call. CDR1 and CDR2 from the germline V gene are MNHEY and SVGAGI. The CDR3 contains 13 residues. V was trimmed by 7 bases and J by 1 base, leaving 10 bases between them. The CDR3 sequence is CASTSPWNTEAFF. The CDR3 bases are TGTGCCAGCACCTCCCCGTGGAACACTGAAGCTTTCTTT.

The CDR3 is CASSSRRALPDGDTQYF. The CDR3 DNA sequence: TGTGCCAGCAGTTCCAGGAGGGCCTTACCAGATGGAGATACGCAGTATTTT. V and J are TRBV27 and TRBJ2-3; tentative D call: TRBD2 (6 bases). This CDR3 comprises 17 residues. Trimming took off 4 bases at V and 5 bases at J, with 22 bases between the two ends. CDR1 and CDR2 (germline): MNHEY, SMNVEV (reference sequence).

This clone was detected only once. This sequence joins TRBV19 and TRBJ1-6; D ambiguous. Trimming shortened V by 2 bases and J by 6 bases, and 5 bases separated the two germline ends. The germline gives CDR1 LNHDA, CDR2 SQIVND (reference sequence). CDR3 length: 13 amino acids. The CDR3 loop is CASSINLNSPLHF. The CDR3 coding sequence is TGTGCCAGTAGTATAAACCTTAATTCACCCCTCCACTTT.

The chain recombines TRBV19 with TRBJ2-3; 7 bases match TRBD1. The CDR3 has 14 amino acids. Germline CDR1 reads LNHDA; CDR2 reads SQIVND (reference sequence). Trimming cost V 4 bases and J 4 bases; bases outside gene matches: 5. CDR3 nucleotide sequence: TGTGCCAGTAGTAGACAGGGCCAGGCAGATACGCAGTATTTT. This translates into CASSRQGQADTQYF.

The rearrangement uses TRBV5-1 and TRBJ1-5; D remains ambiguous. The V gene's germline CDR1 is SGHRS and CDR2 YFSETQ. Deletions cut 1 base from V and 0 bases from J, with 8 bases between. The CDR3 length is 15 residues. In nucleotides, the CDR3 is TGCGCCAGCAGCTTGTCACCTGATAGCAATCAGCCCCAGCATTTT. Protein sequence: CASSLSPDSNQPQHF.

This clone was counted once. The gene calls are TRBV19 and TRBJ2-7; maybe TRBD2 (6 bases). This CDR3 comprises 15 residues. Germline CDR1 is LNHDA and CDR2 is SQIVND (reference sequence). Between the trimmed V and J ends, which lost 5 bases and 2 bases, there was a span of 16 bases. This CDR3 reads CASSPILGSAYEQYF. The CDR3 DNA reads as TGTGCCAGTAGTCCCATTCTCGGGAGCGCCTACGAGCAGTACTTC.

This chain connects TRBV6-1 to TRBJ1-6, with D possibly being TRBD1 (5 bases). The CDR3 runs to 14 residues. Trimming cost V 3 bases and J 17 bases, with 20 bases left between them. Germline CDR1 reads MNHNS; CDR2 reads SASEGT. The CDR3 sequence: CASSDSPQYRLVHF. The CDR3 nucleotides are TGTGCCAGCAGTGATAGCCCACAGTACAGGTTGGTCCACTTT.

J is TRBJ2-3 and V is TRBV27, with a possible D match to TRBD2 (6 bases). Between the trimmed V and J ends, which lost 6 bases and 0 bases, there was a span of 13 bases. The CDR3 sequence is 15 residues long. Looked up from germline, CDR1 is MNHEY and CDR2 is SMNVEV (reference sequence). The CDR3 DNA sequence: TGTGCCAGCAGGTATGGGGAGGCTAGCACAGATACGCAGTATTTT. Translated, it gives CASRYGEASTDTQYF.

The V gene is TRBV5-1, the J gene TRBJ2-5; D could derive from TRBD1 or TRBD2 (6 bases each). Germline V gene data show CDR1 as SGHRS and CDR2 as YFSETQ. This CDR3 is 17 amino acids long. The V end lost 0 bases, the J end lost 5 bases, and 20 bases lay between the germline ends. The CDR3 sequence is CASSLAMGTGGRETQYF. In DNA, the CDR3 is TGCGCCAGCAGCTTGGCCATGGGTACCGGGGGCAGGGAGACCCAGTACTTC. Full variable domain (remainder filled in from reference TRBV5-1 and TRBJ2-5): KAGVTQTPRYLIKTRGQQVTLSCSPISGHRSVSWYQQTPGQGLQFLFEYFSETQRNKGNFPGRFSGRQFSNSRSEMNVSTLELGDSALYLCASSLAMGTGGRETQYFGPGTRLLVL.

The chain recombines TRBV11-1 with TRBJ1-2; D is perhaps TRBD1 (5 bases). The CDR3 length is 12 residues. V was clipped by 4 bases and J by 6 bases, with 9 bases between them. The germline CDR1 and CDR2 sequences are SGHAT and FQDESV (reference sequence). The CDR3 DNA reads as TGTGCCAGCAGCTCAGGAGGGGATGGCTACACCTTC. It codes for CASSSGGDGYTF.

The genes are TRBV7-2 and TRBJ1-2, with D tentatively TRBD1 (5 bases). This CDR3 is 14 amino acids long. Germline CDR1 SGHTA, CDR2 FQGNSA. The V gene lost 7 bases and the J gene lost 4 bases, with 16 bases spanning the gap. The CDR3 reads CASKIEGTSYGYTF. In DNA, the CDR3 is TGTGCCAGCAAAATCGAAGGGACCTCCTATGGCTACACCTTC.

This clone has a single count. V gene TRBV15 combines with J gene TRBJ1-1; weak D call: TRBD1 (5 bases). CDR1 is LNHNV and CDR2 is YYDKDF in the germline V gene (reference sequence). The CDR3 totals 15 residues. The ends were cut back, 1 base at V and 11 bases at J, with 20 bases in the middle. The CDR3 bases are TGTGCCACCAGCAGAGGTTTGGGTGGACATGGGGATGCTTTCTTT. Its translation: CATSRGLGGHGDAFF.

The chain is built from TRBV14 and TRBJ1-4; TRBD1 agrees at 11 bases. The length of the CDR3 is 17 residues. CDR1 SGHDN and CDR2 FVKESK come from the germline V gene. J lost 2 bases, V lost 3 bases, and 5 bases had no gene match. The CDR3 here is CASSQGGQGATNEKLFF. CDR3 in DNA: TGTGCCAGCAGCCAGGGAGGACAGGGGGCCACTAATGAAAAACTGTTTTTT.

The chain uses TRBV19 and TRBJ1-1; D call uncertain. Germline lookup yields CDR1 LNHDA and CDR2 SQIVND (reference sequence). This CDR3 is 14 amino acids long. Trimming shortened V by 2 bases and J by 0 bases, and 7 bases separated the two germline ends. The CDR3 protein is CASSIKAMNTEAFF. The CDR3 region has the DNA TGTGCCAGTAGTATAAAGGCCATGAACACTGAAGCTTTCTTT.

V gene TRBV15 combines with J gene TRBJ1-5; 7 bases are a match to TRBD1. The CDR3 consists of 13 residues. V lost 1 base, J lost 9 bases, and 3 bases stayed unmatched. Germline CDR1 LNHNV, CDR2 YYDKDF (reference sequence). The CDR3 here is CATSRAGGWPQHF. The CDR3 nucleotides read TGTGCCACCAGCAGAGCAGGGGGGTGGCCCCAGCATTTT.

This clone was found once. The chain recombines TRBV6-1 with TRBJ2-7, with 13 bases identical to TRBD2. The CDR3 covers 15 residues. After removal of 3 bases from V and 6 bases from J, the junction contained 5 bases not matched to a gene. Per the germline V gene, CDR1 is MNHNS and CDR2 is SASEGT. The CDR3 bases are TGTGCCAGCAGTGACAGACTAGCGGGAGGTTCCGAGCAGTACTTC. Its protein product is CASSDRLAGGSEQYF.

This clone was detected only once. The DNA for the CDR3 is TGTGCCAGCAGCTTGCGAGAGACCCAGTACTTC. Its translation is CASSLRETQYF. This chain links TRBV5-6 with TRBJ2-5; no firm D call. V lost 1 base and J lost 4, with 2 bases in between. Germline V lookup: CDR1 SGHDT, CDR2 YYEEEE. The CDR3 totals 11 residues.

This chain connects TRBV29-1 to TRBJ1-1; D uncertain. Trimming cost V 7 bases and J 3 bases, with 9 bases left between them. The germline V gene encodes CDR1 SQVTM and CDR2 ANQGSEA. There are 11 residues in the CDR3. DNA of the CDR3: TGCAGCGCCAGCTCCCACACTGAAGCTTTCTTT. Protein product: CSASSHTEAFF.

The chain couples TRBV14 to TRBJ1-1; possible D gene TRBD1, 5 bases. Germline loops: CDR1 SGHDN, CDR2 FVKESK. With 4 bases removed from V and 8 bases from J, the gap between germline ends came to 11 bases. The CDR3 is 12 residues long. CDR3 in DNA: TGTGCCAGCAGCCCATTGTCAGGGGAAGCTTTCTTT. Translation gives CASSPLSGEAFF.

The rearrangement joins TRBV5-1 to TRBJ2-7, with 8 positions matching TRBD1. The germline CDR1 and CDR2 sequences are SGHRS and YFSETQ. The ends lost 2 bases at V and 1 base at J; junction bases unmatched: 2. The CDR3 is 14 amino acids. CDR3 in DNA: TGCGCCAGCAGCTTTAGACAGGGGTCCTACGAGCAGTACTTC. It is translated as CASSFRQGSYEQYF. Filled out from reference TRBV5-1 and TRBJ2-7, the complete variable domain reads KAGVTQTPRYLIKTRGQQVTLSCSPISGHRSVSWYQQTPGQGLQFLFEYFSETQRNKGNFPGRFSGRQFSNSRSEMNVSTLELGDSALYLCASSFRQGSYEQYFGPGTRLTVT.

This rearrangement joins TRBV6-1 to TRBJ2-5; 7 bases are shared with TRBD2. The V and J ends lost 3 bases and 5 bases, in that order; junction bases with no gene match: 12. This CDR3 contains 16 residues. CDR1 is MNHNS, CDR2 SASEGT, per germline. The CDR3 DNA follows: TGTGCCAGCAGTGACACCGCCACGTGGGGAGGGGAGACCCAGTACTTC. Protein sequence: CASSDTATWGGETQYF.

The rearrangement uses TRBV6-6 and TRBJ1-6; the match to TRBD1 covers 10 bases. Germline CDR1 and CDR2: MNHNY and SVGAGI (reference sequence). The CDR3 sequence is 18 residues long. J lost 1 base, V lost 5 bases, and 8 bases had no gene match. This chain's CDR3 is CASSPKGQGPSYNSPLHF. The DNA for the CDR3 is TGTGCCAGCAGTCCGAAGGGACAGGGGCCGTCCTATAATTCACCCCTCCACTTT.

The DNA of the CDR3 is TGTGCCAGCAGCGTCGGACAGGGAACGAATAATTCACCCCTCCACTTT. Translated: CASSVGQGTNNSPLHF. The rearrangement uses TRBV9 and TRBJ1-6, with 8 bases fitting TRBD1. With V trimmed by 2 bases and J by 5 bases, 6 bases remained unmatched. The CDR3 loop spans 16 amino acids. Looked up from germline, CDR1 is SGDLS and CDR2 is YYNGEE.